Below, 25 T cell receptor beta chains from the same sample are listed, as sequenced in a study of CD8+ T cells in alopecia areata. Extraction and reverse transcription of RNA yielded cDNA as the sequencing template. The protocol was immunoSEQ multiplex PCR, while the TCRdb copy is restricted to in-frame clones and leaves out a portion. Here the sample spans roughly 130,000 clones, over 50% being singletons. Sequencing was performed on CD4+ T cells sorted from blood, taken at week 0. These receptors were obtained from a human donor with alopecia areata.

The chain links TRBV6-6 to TRBJ2-7; 9 positions match TRBD1. CDR1 and CDR2 (germline): MNHNY, SVGAGI (reference sequence). The CDR3 runs 15 residues. V lost 4 bases and J lost 6; bases outside the gene matches: 10. CDR3 DNA: TGTGCCAGCAGTTCGGCGACAGGGGGAGGGGGCGAGCAGTACTTC. Translating it yields CASSSATGGGGEQYF.

The gene calls are TRBV29-1 and TRBJ1-5, with D hard to call. This CDR3 has 12 residues. Trimming stripped 6 bases from V and 4 bases from J, with 10 bases between. The germline V gene encodes CDR1 SQVTM and CDR2 ANQGSEA. As DNA, the CDR3 is TGCAGCGTGGGCGGCGGTAATCAGCCCCAGCATTTT. Encoded protein: CSVGGGNQPQHF.

This chain connects TRBV7-9 to TRBJ2-3; D not certain. There are 12 residues in the CDR3. Trimming removed 5 bases at V and 5 bases at J, with 8 bases between. Germline values: CDR1 SEHNR, CDR2 FQNEAQ (reference sequence). The CDR3 sequence: CASSVVLDTQYF. CDR3 in DNA: TGTGCCAGCAGCGTCGTGTTAGATACGCAGTATTTT. The full variable domain, its missing parts supplied by reference TRBV7-9 and TRBJ2-3, is DTGVSQNPRHKITKRGQNVTFRCDPISEHNRLYWYRQTLGQGPEFLTYFQNEAQLEKSRLLSDRFSAERPKGSFSTLEIQRTEQGDSAMYLCASSVVLDTQYFGPGTRLTVL.

This clone appeared a few times. This chain uses TRBV7-2 with TRBJ2-1; TRBD2 agrees at 12 bases. Germline V gives CDR1 SGHTA, CDR2 FQGNSA. The junction had 2 bases not matched to a gene; V was cut back by 1 base and J by 4 bases. This CDR3 region has 16 residues. The CDR3 sequence: CASSLELAGGYNEQFF. The CDR3 DNA reads TGTGCCAGCAGCTTAGAGCTAGCGGGGGGGTACAATGAGCAGTTCTTC.

This rearrangement joins TRBV28 to TRBJ2-3; D might be TRBD1 or TRBD2, each matching 5 bases. This CDR3 has 14 residues. V was cut by 2 bases and J by 6 bases, with 12 bases left in between. CDR1 and CDR2 from the germline V gene are MDHEN and SYDVKM. CDR3 DNA: TGTGCCAGCAGTTTAGAGCAGGGACCGGATACGCAGTATTTT. It is translated as CASSLEQGPDTQYF.

This clone was observed a few times. J is TRBJ2-3 and V is TRBV18; D might be TRBD2 (6 bases). This CDR3 is 14 amino acids long. V was clipped by 5 bases and J by 3 bases, with 12 bases between them. Germline V gives CDR1 KGHSH, CDR2 LQKENI. Here the CDR3 DNA reads TGTGCCAGCTCATCAGAGGGGACTACAGATACGCAGTATTTT. It encodes CASSSEGTTDTQYF.

The V and J genes are TRBV5-1 and TRBJ2-3; no reliable D call. Trimming cost V 4 bases and J 3 bases, with 6 bases left between them. The CDR3 spans 12 residues. CDR1 and CDR2 (germline): SGHRS, YFSETQ. CDR3 in amino acids: CASSPQTDTQYF. CDR3 nucleotides: TGCGCCAGCAGCCCTCAGACAGATACGCAGTATTTT. The variable domain in full, with the rest retrieved from reference TRBV5-1 and TRBJ2-3, is KAGVTQTPRYLIKTRGQQVTLSCSPISGHRSVSWYQQTPGQGLQFLFEYFSETQRNKGNFPGRFSGRQFSNSRSEMNVSTLELGDSALYLCASSPQTDTQYFGPGTRLTVL.

The V call is TRBV30, the J call TRBJ2-1, with TRBD2 as a possible D gene (7 bases). Germline V lookup: CDR1 GTSNPN, CDR2 SVGIG (reference sequence). Trimming pared 3 bases from V and 1 base from J, leaving 16 bases between. This CDR3 has 16 residues. This chain's CDR3 is CAWRERGARSYNEQFF. The CDR3 DNA reads TGTGCCTGGAGGGAACGGGGGGCACGGTCCTACAATGAGCAGTTCTTC.

The chain has TRBV30 and TRBJ2-1; TRBD2 is a possible D gene (5 bases). CDR1 is GTSNPN and CDR2 is SVGIG in the germline V gene (reference sequence). This CDR3 has 13 amino acids. Trimming took off 4 bases at V and 3 bases at J, with 10 bases between the two ends. The CDR3 loop reads CAWNLRDYNEQFF. Written as DNA, the CDR3 is TGTGCCTGGAACCTCCGGGACTACAATGAGCAGTTCTTC. Drawing the rest from reference TRBV30 and TRBJ2-1, the complete variable domain is SQTIHQWPATLVQPVGSPLSLECTVEGTSNPNLYWYRQAAGRGLQLLFYSVGIGQISSEVPQNLSASRPQDRQFILSSKKLLLSDSGFYLCAWNLRDYNEQFFGPGTRLTVL.

This clone came up a few times. The rearrangement links TRBV7-8 to TRBJ1-1; the D gene is possibly TRBD1 (5 bases). Germline lookup yields CDR1 SGHVS and CDR2 FQNEAQ. The CDR3 loop spans 15 amino acids. V gave up 5 bases and J gave up 2 bases, with 15 bases separating them. CDR3 sequence (DNA): TGTGCCAGCAGCACATGGGACGGAGAAAACACTGAAGCTTTCTTT. Translating it yields CASSTWDGENTEAFF. The variable domain in full, with the rest retrieved from reference TRBV7-8 and TRBJ1-1, is GAGVSQSPRYKVAKRGQDVALRCDPISGHVSLFWYQQALGQGPEFLTYFQNEAQLDKSGLPSDRFFAERPEGSVSTLKIQRTQQEDSAVYLCASSTWDGENTEAFFGQGTRLTVV.

The rearrangement joins TRBV2 to TRBJ2-2; 7 bases are shared with TRBD1. The CDR3 is 14 amino acids. Germline V gene data show CDR1 as SNHLY and CDR2 as FYNNEI. V shed 6 bases and J 5 bases; nucleotides not matched to a gene: 6. CDR3 nucleotides: TGTGCCAGCAGGGCGACAGGGACAACCGGGGAGCTGTTTTTT. It yields the protein CASRATGTTGELFF. The whole variable domain, filled in from reference TRBV2 and TRBJ2-2, reads EPEVTQTPSHQVTQMGQEVILRCVPISNHLYFYWYRQILGQKVEFLVSFYNNEISEKSEIFDDQFSVERPDGSNFTLKIRSTKLEDSAMYFCASRATGTTGELFFGEGSRLTVL.

This chain links TRBV29-1 with TRBJ2-1, with TRBD1 identical over 7 bases. The CDR3 contains 13 residues. Germline loops: CDR1 SQVTM, CDR2 ANQGSEA. V lost 4 bases to trimming and J lost 6 bases; unmatched junction nucleotides: 6. The chain's CDR3 is CSVAKTGTNEQFF. CDR3 DNA sequence: TGCAGCGTTGCCAAGACAGGGACCAATGAGCAGTTCTTC.

The chain couples TRBV6-6 to TRBJ1-5, with D possibly being TRBD1 (5 bases). The V gene's germline CDR1 is MNHNY and CDR2 SVGAGI (reference sequence). This CDR3 is built from 12 residues. V lost 7 bases, J lost 5 bases, and 9 bases lay in between. Here the CDR3 DNA reads TGTGCCAGCACTACGGGGGATCAGCCCCAGCATTTT. This translates into CASTTGDQPQHF.

V usage is TRBV4-1 and J usage is TRBJ1-2; TRBD1 aligns across 8 bases. The J segment lost 4 bases and the V segment lost 5 bases, leaving 6 bases of the junction unmatched. Germline V CDR1 and CDR2: MGHRA, YSYEKL. The CDR3 totals 14 residues. The CDR3, as DNA: TGCGCCAGCAGCTCCGGACAGGGAACCTATGGCTACACCTTC. Translation: CASSSGQGTYGYTF.

In this sample, this clone turned up a few times. The rearrangement joins TRBV5-4 to TRBJ2-2; D not resolved. Germline V gene data show CDR1 as SGHNT and CDR2 as YYREEE (reference sequence). V gave up 1 base and J gave up 5 bases, with 6 bases separating them. The CDR3 covers 13 residues. CDR3 DNA: TGTGCCAGCAGCTTGAGTGGGACCGGGGAGCTGTTTTTT. It specifies CASSLSGTGELFF. Full variable domain (rest looked up from reference TRBV5-4 and TRBJ2-2): ETGVTQSPTHLIKTRGQQVTLRCSSQSGHNTVSWYQQALGQGPQFIFQYYREEENGRGNFPPRFSGLQFPNYSSELNVNALELDDSALYLCASSLSGTGELFFGEGSRLTVL.

This clone showed up just a few times. This chain uses TRBV30 with TRBJ1-2, with D perhaps matching TRBD1 (5 bases). This CDR3 comprises 11 residues. Germline assignment: CDR1 GTSNPN and CDR2 SVGIG (reference sequence). Trimming pared 3 bases from V and 7 bases from J, leaving 9 bases between. CDR3 protein: CAWSRGSGYTF. In DNA form, the CDR3 reads TGTGCCTGGAGCCGGGGGAGTGGCTACACCTTC. The entire variable domain, with the rest obtained from reference TRBV30 and TRBJ1-2, is as follows: SQTIHQWPATLVQPVGSPLSLECTVEGTSNPNLYWYRQAAGRGLQLLFYSVGIGQISSEVPQNLSASRPQDRQFILSSKKLLLSDSGFYLCAWSRGSGYTFGSGTRLTVV.

V and J are TRBV12-5 and TRBJ2-5, with a possible D match to TRBD2 (5 bases). Deletions cut 5 bases from V and 7 bases from J, with 14 bases between. Germline V gene sequence: CDR1 LGHNT, CDR2 FRNRAP. CDR3 size: 13 residues. The CDR3 DNA reads as TGTGCTAGTGGTAGCGGAGAGAGTGGGACCCAGTACTTC. This translates into CASGSGESGTQYF.

The chain carries TRBV7-3 and TRBJ2-2; D call uncertain. The CDR3 totals 15 residues. From germline, CDR1 is SGHTA and CDR2 FQGTGA. The V end lost 5 bases, the J end lost 0 bases, and 10 bases lay between the germline ends. CDR3 sequence reads: CASSPEFANTGELFF. As DNA, the CDR3 is TGTGCCAGCAGCCCGGAGTTCGCGAACACCGGGGAGCTGTTTTTT.

The gene calls are TRBV7-2 and TRBJ1-4; D is possibly TRBD1 (5 bases). Trimming pared 6 bases from V and 7 bases from J, leaving 15 bases between. The V gene's germline CDR1 is SGHTA and CDR2 FQGNSA. The CDR3 covers 14 residues. CDR3 sequence reads: CASSAQQGREKLFF. The CDR3 nucleotides are TGTGCCAGCAGTGCCCAGCAGGGTCGTGAAAAACTGTTTTTT.

This chain joins TRBV7-9 and TRBJ2-1; no clear D gene. Trimming pared 9 bases from V and 5 bases from J, leaving 8 bases between. There are 11 residues in the CDR3. The germline V gene has CDR1 SEHNR and CDR2 FQNEAQ (reference sequence). The CDR3 region is CARNDDNEQFF. The CDR3 DNA follows: TGTGCCAGGAATGATGACAATGAGCAGTTCTTC.

The gene calls are TRBV5-1 and TRBJ2-5, with 8 positions matching TRBD1. This CDR3 contains 15 residues. V was clipped by 2 bases and J by 4 bases; unmatched bases: 7. CDR1 SGHRS and CDR2 YFSETQ come from the germline V gene. CDR3 residues: CASSFAGTGGETQYF. For the CDR3, the DNA is TGCGCCAGCAGCTTTGCCGGGACAGGAGGAGAGACCCAGTACTTC.

This clone was found a few times. CDR3 bases: TGTGCCAGTAGCGAAGCTTTCTTT. The encoded protein is CASSEAFF. The chain links TRBV19 to TRBJ1-1; no firm D call. V was pared by 6 bases and J by 8 bases, with 1 base between. The CDR3 is made up of 8 amino acids. Per germline, CDR1 LNHDA and CDR2 SQIVND (reference sequence).

This clone has more than one count but fewer than ten. The chain links TRBV29-1 to TRBJ2-3; TRBD2 agrees at 9 bases. The CDR3 runs to 14 residues. Germline CDR1 is SQVTM and CDR2 is ANQGSEA. V gave up 3 bases and J gave up 2 bases; unmatched junction bases: 3. The CDR3 nucleotides are TGCAGCGTTGATAGCGGGGGCAACACAGATACGCAGTATTTT. Protein: CSVDSGGNTDTQYF.

V gene TRBV25-1 combines with J gene TRBJ1-4; no firm D call. Germline V lookup: CDR1 MGHDK, CDR2 SYGVNS. This CDR3 contains 14 residues. With 7 bases removed from V and 8 bases from J, the gap between germline ends came to 17 bases. The CDR3 here is CASTTLGSGEKLFF. As DNA, the CDR3 is TGTGCCAGCACGACCTTAGGATCGGGGGAAAAACTGTTTTTT. Using reference TRBV25-1 and TRBJ1-4 for the parts outside the CDR3, the full variable domain is EADIYQTPRYLVIGTGKKITLECSQTMGHDKMYWYQQDPGMELHLIHYSYGVNSTEKGDLSSESTVSRIRTEHFPLTLESARPSHTSQYLCASTTLGSGEKLFFGSGTQLSVL.

At least ten counts were recorded for this clone. V gene TRBV7-2 combines with J gene TRBJ2-1; D perhaps matches TRBD1 (6 bases). The germline V gene encodes CDR1 SGHTA and CDR2 FQGNSA. The CDR3 has 13 residues. Trimming cost V 5 bases and J 5 bases, with 10 bases left between them. CDR3 in amino acids: CASSTWTDNEQFF. In DNA form, the CDR3 reads TGTGCCAGCAGCACCTGGACAGACAATGAGCAGTTCTTC.